This T cell receptor beta chain appears in the sequencing data of a study of cytomegalovirus exposure and HLA in healthy donors. Regarding the study as a whole: The productive fraction for most TCR beta V segments was about 87% or about 30% in an earlier analysis.

Germline loops: CDR1 MNHEY, CDR2 SMNVEV (reference sequence). V gave up 5 bases and J gave up 4 bases; unmatched junction bases: 4. The CDR3 has 15 residues. In the PCR, 60 Vbeta and 13 Jbeta primers were used. Libraries were prepared by immunoSEQ multiplex PCR; TCRdb keeps only in-frame clonotypes and omits some of them. The data contain some 200,000 clones, about 90% of them singletons. Only a few counts were recorded for this clone. Its antigen is undetermined. This TCR came from a girl under three years old in good health and CMV-seronegative. This sequence joins TRBV27 and TRBJ2-7; 14 positions agree with TRBD2. Sequencing was performed on PBMCs. CDR3 nucleotides: TGTGCCAGCAGTGTGGGACTAGCGGGAGTTTACGAGCAGTACTTC. This sequence encodes CASSVGLAGVYEQYF.